Shown below are 7 T cell receptor beta chains from a single sample sequenced in a study of blood T cell repertoires in COVID-19 (dated by TCRdb to about 2020). Libraries were constructed by the immunoSEQ multiplex PCR assay. The clones in this table, taken by TCRdb from immuneACCESS, are in-frame only. Not every clone is retained; where verified, under half of the shortfall comes from an unresolved V gene, and the cause of the rest is unknown. The sample table records about 300,000 clones; 70% to 90% of these occur just once. Around 4.6% of the sample goes to the ten largest clones. Sequenced material: PBMCs or T cells enriched from blood (not recorded which). The origin of the receptors is a man aged 30 to 45 who had recovered from COVID-19.

This clone was counted a single time. J is TRBJ2-7 and V is TRBV6-6, with TRBD2 matching over 10 bases. CDR3 length: 14 residues. The junction had 4 bases not matched to a gene; V was cut back by 5 bases and J by 3 bases. The germline CDR1 and CDR2 sequences are MNHNY and SVGAGI (reference sequence). CDR3 amino acids: CASSPLAGGYEQYF. CDR3 in DNA: TGTGCCAGCAGTCCTTTAGCGGGAGGCTACGAGCAGTACTTC.

The rearrangement uses TRBV7-6 and TRBJ1-5; D may be TRBD1 (6 bases). CDR3 length: 15 residues. Germline CDR1 and CDR2: SGHVS and FNYEAQ. V dropped 4 bases and J dropped 0 bases, with 10 bases sitting between them. In DNA, the CDR3 is TGTGCCAGCAGCTGGACAGATAATAGCAATCAGCCCCAGCATTTT. It specifies CASSWTDNSNQPQHF.

The chain links TRBV23-1 to TRBJ2-7, with 10 bases lining up with TRBD1. TRBV23-1 is given ORF status, its function remaining uncertain. This CDR3 spans 15 amino acids. Trimming cost V 3 bases and J 3 bases; bases outside gene matches: 5. The CDR3, as DNA: TGCGCCAGCAGTCACCCTCGGGACAGGGGCTACGAGCAGTACTTC. Its translation: CASSHPRDRGYEQYF.

This clone was detected a few times. The chain carries TRBV5-1 and TRBJ2-7, with 14 positions matching TRBD2. The CDR3 is made up of 15 amino acids. V trimming: 4 bases; J trimming: 5 bases; junction bases outside the gene matches: 5. CDR1 is SGHRS, CDR2 YFSETQ, per germline. Here the CDR3 reads CASSVTSGRAHEQYF. Here the CDR3 DNA reads TGCGCCAGCAGCGTGACTAGCGGGAGGGCGCACGAGCAGTACTTC.

This chain connects TRBV6-5 to TRBJ1-5, with TRBD1 as a possible D gene (5 bases). The CDR3 length is 15 residues. The V gene's germline CDR1 is MNHEY and CDR2 SVGAGI. Between the trimmed V and J ends, which lost 10 bases and 1 base, there was a span of 17 bases. CDR3 DNA sequence: TGTGCCACCACGGGTATCGCAGGGAGCAATCAGCCCCAGCATTTT. It specifies CATTGIAGSNQPQHF.

V gene TRBV4-1 combines with J gene TRBJ1-1; D perhaps matches TRBD1 (5 bases). V lost 1 base and J 1 base, leaving 13 bases between the germline ends. The CDR3 sequence is 16 residues long. Germline V gene data show CDR1 as MGHRA and CDR2 as YSYEKL. CDR3 region: CASSQAQGVTNTEAFF. CDR3 DNA: TGCGCCAGCAGCCAAGCCCAAGGGGTGACGAACACTGAAGCTTTCTTT.

Here the CDR3 DNA reads TGTGCCAGCAGCCAAGATCGACTAGGCCCCTACGGGGATACGCAGTATTTT. Protein sequence: CASSQDRLGPYGDTQYF. The chain uses TRBV3-1 (or the pseudogene TRBV3-2) and TRBJ2-3, with D possibly matching TRBD2 (6 bases). Germline V gene lookup returns CDR1 LGHDT and CDR2 YNNKEL (reference sequence). The ends were cut back, 0 bases at V and 6 bases at J, with 19 bases in the middle. This CDR3 is built from 17 residues.